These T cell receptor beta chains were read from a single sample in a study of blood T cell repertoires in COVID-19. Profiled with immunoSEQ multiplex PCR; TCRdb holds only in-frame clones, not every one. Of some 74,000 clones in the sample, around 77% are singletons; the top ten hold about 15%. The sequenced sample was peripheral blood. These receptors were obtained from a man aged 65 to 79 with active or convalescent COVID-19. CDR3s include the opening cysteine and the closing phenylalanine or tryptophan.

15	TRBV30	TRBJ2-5	CAWSPIWGGLETQYF
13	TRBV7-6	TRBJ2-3	CASSSRETDTQYF
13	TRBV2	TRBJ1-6	CASRQGTRSPLHF
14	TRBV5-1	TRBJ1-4	CASSWDNYNEKLFF
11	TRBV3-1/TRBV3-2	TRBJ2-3	CASSQSDTQYF
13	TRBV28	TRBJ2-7	CASSPGRVREQYF
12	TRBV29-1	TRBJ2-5	CSVEGFGETQYF
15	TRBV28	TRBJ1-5	CASSLAGNSNQPQHF
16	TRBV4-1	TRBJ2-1	CASSQEERGARNEQFF
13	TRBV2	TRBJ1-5	CASDRIPGQPQHF
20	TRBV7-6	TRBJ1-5	CASSLVACTRQGTSNQPQHF
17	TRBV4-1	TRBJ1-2	CASSQDRLGQGVRGYTF
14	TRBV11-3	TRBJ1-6	CASSDRQENSPLHF
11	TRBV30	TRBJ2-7	CAWSDRYEQYF
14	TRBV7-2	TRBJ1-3	CASSRGSSGNTIYF
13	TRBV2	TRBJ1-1	CASKEVYNTEAFF
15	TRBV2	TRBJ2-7	CASSQTSVPTYEQYF
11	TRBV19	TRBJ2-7	CASGGGYEQYF
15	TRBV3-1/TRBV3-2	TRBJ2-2	CASSRSGDVTGELFF
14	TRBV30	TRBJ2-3	CAWQKREGGDTQYF
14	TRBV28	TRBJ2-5	CASSPGGGWETQYF
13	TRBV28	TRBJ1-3	CATFYRSGNTIYF
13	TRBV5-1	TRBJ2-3	CASSPGNTDTQYF
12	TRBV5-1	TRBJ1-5	CASSHRNQPQHF
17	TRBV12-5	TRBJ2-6	CASGLGPFRSGANVLTF
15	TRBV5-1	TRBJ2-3	CASSLALAGADTQYF
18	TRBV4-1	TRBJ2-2	CASSPRTVDRVERGELFF
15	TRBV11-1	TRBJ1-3	CASSLAPDIGNTIYF
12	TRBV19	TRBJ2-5	CASSVHTGTQYF
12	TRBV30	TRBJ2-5	CAWSSGQETQYF
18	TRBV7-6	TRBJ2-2	CASSLQGRVGPYTGELFF
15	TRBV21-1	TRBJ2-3	CASSKEDRGTDTQYF
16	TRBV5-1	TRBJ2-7	CASSSIDRGGSYEQYF
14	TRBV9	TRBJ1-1	CASSGGHLNTEAFF
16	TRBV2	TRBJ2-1	CASSEVPSGGYNEQFF
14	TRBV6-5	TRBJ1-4	CASSRPGTNEKLFF
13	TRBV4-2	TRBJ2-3	CASSQDVANTQYF
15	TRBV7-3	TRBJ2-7	CASSITVGGAYEQYF
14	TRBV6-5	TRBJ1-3	CASSTGYSGNTIYF
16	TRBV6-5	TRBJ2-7	CASSYSMPEGIYEQYF